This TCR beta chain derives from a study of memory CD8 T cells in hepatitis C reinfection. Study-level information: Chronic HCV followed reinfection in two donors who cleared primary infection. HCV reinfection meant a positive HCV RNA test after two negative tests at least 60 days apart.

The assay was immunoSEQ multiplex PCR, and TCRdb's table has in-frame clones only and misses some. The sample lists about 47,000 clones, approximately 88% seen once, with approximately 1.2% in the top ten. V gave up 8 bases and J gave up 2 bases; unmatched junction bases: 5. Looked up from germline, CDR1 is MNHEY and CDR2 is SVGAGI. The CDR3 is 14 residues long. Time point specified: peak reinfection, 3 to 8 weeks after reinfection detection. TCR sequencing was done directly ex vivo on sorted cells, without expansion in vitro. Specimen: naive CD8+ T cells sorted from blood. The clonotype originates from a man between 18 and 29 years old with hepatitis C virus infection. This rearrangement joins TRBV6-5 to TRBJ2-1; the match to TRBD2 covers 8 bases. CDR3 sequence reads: CASCGGPAYNEQFF. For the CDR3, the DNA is TGTGCCAGCTGCGGGGGGCCGGCCTACAATGAGCAGTTCTTC.